The rows below give T cell receptor beta chains drawn from one sample of a study of blood T cell repertoires in COVID-19. Profiled with immunoSEQ multiplex PCR; TCRdb holds only in-frame clones, not every one. The table has 200,000 to 250,000 clones, approximately 80% seen once. Sequencing was performed on PBMCs or T cells enriched from blood (not recorded which). The receptors here all came from a woman aged 55 to 70 who had recovered from COVID-19. Each CDR3 is given with its conserved first and last residue. The D gene is left open where the match is weak. Clone size, where shown, is once, few, many, or a class for clones that have expanded.

j_gene: TRBJ2-5; abundance: -; v_gene: TRBV10-3; d_gene: -; CDR3aa: CAISETLGVQETQYF; CDR3nt: TGTGCCATCAGTGAGACGCTAGGGGTTCAAGAGACCCAGTACTTC
j_gene: TRBJ2-1; abundance: -; v_gene: TRBV9; d_gene: TRBD2; CDR3aa: CASSGIGAGVEQFF; CDR3nt: TGTGCCAGCAGCGGGATCGGGGCGGGAGTTGAGCAGTTCTTC
j_gene: TRBJ2-1; abundance: -; v_gene: TRBV24-1; d_gene: -; CDR3aa: CATSGVSPSSYNEQFF; CDR3nt: TGTGCCACCAGTGGCGTCAGTCCTAGCTCCTACAATGAGCAGTTCTTC
j_gene: TRBJ2-1; abundance: -; v_gene: TRBV11-2; d_gene: TRBD2; CDR3aa: CASSSSGGSYNEQFF; CDR3nt: TGTGCCAGCAGCTCTAGCGGGGGGTCCTACAATGAGCAGTTCTTC
j_gene: TRBJ2-1; abundance: -; v_gene: TRBV14; d_gene: -; CDR3aa: CASSQIAVGSYNEQFF; CDR3nt: TGTGCCAGCAGCCAAATAGCGGTTGGCTCCTACAATGAGCAGTTCTTC
j_gene: TRBJ1-2; abundance: -; v_gene: TRBV7-2; d_gene: -; CDR3aa: CASSLAVRGAYGYTF; CDR3nt: TGTGCCAGCAGCTTAGCAGTTCGGGGGGCCTATGGCTACACCTTC
j_gene: TRBJ2-3; abundance: -; v_gene: TRBV5-1; d_gene: TRBD2; CDR3aa: CASNSFSGGATDTQYF; CDR3nt: TGCGCCAGCAATAGTTTTAGCGGGGGTGCGACAGATACGCAGTATTTT
j_gene: TRBJ2-1; abundance: -; v_gene: TRBV4-1; d_gene: TRBD2; CDR3aa: CASSQLHSGGYLSYNEQFF; CDR3nt: TGCGCCAGCAGCCAGCTCCACAGCGGGGGCTACCTCTCCTACAATGAGCAGTTCTTC
j_gene: TRBJ2-2; abundance: -; v_gene: TRBV28; d_gene: -; CDR3aa: CASSLLEAGELFF; CDR3nt: TGTGCCAGCAGTCTCCTAGAGGCCGGGGAGCTGTTTTTT
j_gene: TRBJ1-2; abundance: few; v_gene: TRBV19; d_gene: TRBD1; CDR3aa: CASSISQGAGIGTF; CDR3nt: TGTGCCAGTAGTATCAGTCAGGGGGCAGGAATTGGAACCTTC
j_gene: TRBJ2-7; abundance: -; v_gene: TRBV5-4; d_gene: TRBD1; CDR3aa: CASSPDGGQGYYEQYF; CDR3nt: TGTGCCAGCAGCCCTGATGGGGGACAGGGGTACTACGAGCAGTACTTC
j_gene: TRBJ2-6; abundance: few; v_gene: TRBV2; d_gene: TRBD1; CDR3aa: CASTWGQVDSGANVLTF; CDR3nt: TGTGCCAGCACATGGGGACAGGTGGACTCTGGGGCCAACGTCCTGACTTTC
j_gene: TRBJ1-2; abundance: -; v_gene: TRBV27; d_gene: TRBD1; CDR3aa: CASRQGQGLWGYTF; CDR3nt: TGTGCCAGCAGGCAGGGACAGGGCTTGTGGGGCTACACCTTC
j_gene: TRBJ2-3; abundance: -; v_gene: TRBV19; d_gene: -; CDR3aa: CASSIGGSSGPSTDTQYF; CDR3nt: TGTGCCAGTAGTATAGGAGGTAGTAGCGGTCCTAGCACAGATACGCAGTATTTT
j_gene: TRBJ1-2; abundance: once; v_gene: TRBV5-1; d_gene: -; CDR3aa: CASSLGTAYGYTF; CDR3nt: TGCGCCAGCAGCTTGGGGACAGCCTATGGCTACACCTTC
j_gene: TRBJ1-3; abundance: -; v_gene: TRBV7-2; d_gene: -; CDR3aa: CASSLQGSSGNTIYF; CDR3nt: TGTGCCAGCAGCTTACAGGGGAGCTCTGGAAACACCATATATTTT
j_gene: TRBJ2-7; abundance: -; v_gene: TRBV5-4; d_gene: -; CDR3aa: CASSSNPGIIYEQYF; CDR3nt: TGTGCCAGCAGCTCGAACCCCGGGATCATCTACGAGCAGTACTTC
j_gene: TRBJ2-3; abundance: -; v_gene: TRBV6-2/TRBV6-3; d_gene: -; CDR3aa: CASSYKLDSTDTQYF; CDR3nt: TGTGCCAGCAGTTACAAGTTGGACTCCACAGATACGCAGTATTTT
j_gene: TRBJ2-1; abundance: -; v_gene: TRBV7-9; d_gene: TRBD1; CDR3aa: CASSGTGGWYNEQFF; CDR3nt: TGTGCCAGCAGCGGGACAGGGGGGTGGTACAATGAGCAGTTCTTC
j_gene: TRBJ1-2; abundance: few; v_gene: TRBV6-5; d_gene: TRBD1; CDR3aa: CASSYSTGGGYGYTF; CDR3nt: TGTGCCAGCAGTTACTCTACAGGGGGCGGCTATGGCTACACCTTC
j_gene: TRBJ2-5; abundance: -; v_gene: TRBV5-5; d_gene: -; CDR3aa: CASSLLVETQYF; CDR3nt: TGTGCCAGCAGCTTGTTAGTGGAGACCCAGTACTTC
j_gene: TRBJ1-1; abundance: -; v_gene: TRBV10-2; d_gene: -; CDR3aa: CASSDVGRAEAFF; CDR3nt: TGCGCCAGCAGTGACGTGGGGAGGGCTGAAGCTTTCTTT
j_gene: TRBJ1-1; abundance: -; v_gene: TRBV7-2; d_gene: -; CDR3aa: CASSPSAAGRAFF; CDR3nt: TGTGCCAGCAGCCCGAGCGCGGCAGGGCGTGCTTTCTTT
j_gene: TRBJ2-1; abundance: once; v_gene: TRBV7-9; d_gene: TRBD2; CDR3aa: CASSSQGLAGSEQFF; CDR3nt: TGTGCCAGCAGCTCCCAAGGTCTAGCGGGGAGTGAGCAGTTCTTC
j_gene: TRBJ2-7; abundance: few; v_gene: TRBV7-2; d_gene: TRBD1; CDR3aa: CASSPLSTGGYLLYEQYF; CDR3nt: TGTGCCAGCAGCCCCCTTTCCACAGGGGGCTACCTGCTCTACGAGCAGTACTTC
j_gene: TRBJ2-1; abundance: -; v_gene: TRBV29-1; d_gene: -; CDR3aa: CSVEPPGGHEQFF; CDR3nt: TGCAGCGTTGAACCGCCTGGGGGCCATGAGCAGTTCTTC
j_gene: TRBJ1-2; abundance: -; v_gene: TRBV27; d_gene: -; CDR3aa: CASSRRAGPGYTF; CDR3nt: TGTGCCAGCAGTCGGAGGGCAGGCCCTGGCTACACCTTC
j_gene: TRBJ1-1; abundance: -; v_gene: TRBV29-1; d_gene: -; CDR3aa: CSVKSSLNTEAFF; CDR3nt: TGCAGCGTTAAATCCAGTTTGAACACTGAAGCTTTCTTT
j_gene: TRBJ1-3; abundance: -; v_gene: TRBV7-2; d_gene: TRBD1; CDR3aa: CASSQDRGNTIYF; CDR3nt: TGTGCCAGCAGCCAGGACAGGGGTAACACCATATATTTT
j_gene: TRBJ1-5; abundance: -; v_gene: TRBV19; d_gene: TRBD1; CDR3aa: CASSPRTGADQPQHF; CDR3nt: TGTGCCAGTAGTCCCCGGACAGGGGCAGATCAGCCCCAGCATTTT
j_gene: TRBJ1-4; abundance: -; v_gene: TRBV2; d_gene: -; CDR3aa: CASKAGGEKLFF; CDR3nt: TGTGCCAGCAAGGCGGGGGGTGAAAAACTGTTTTTT
j_gene: TRBJ2-1; abundance: -; v_gene: TRBV11-2; d_gene: -; CDR3aa: CASSFIYNEQFF; CDR3nt: TGTGCCAGCAGCTTCATTTACAATGAGCAGTTCTTC
j_gene: TRBJ1-6; abundance: -; v_gene: TRBV7-6; d_gene: TRBD1; CDR3aa: CASSSGQGLNSPLHF; CDR3nt: TGTGCCAGCAGCTCGGGACAGGGGTTAAATTCACCCCTCCACTTT
j_gene: TRBJ2-7; abundance: -; v_gene: TRBV10-3; d_gene: TRBD2; CDR3aa: CAISEGLAGYEQYF; CDR3nt: TGTGCCATCAGTGAGGGACTAGCCGGCTACGAGCAGTACTTC
j_gene: TRBJ2-3; abundance: few; v_gene: TRBV19; d_gene: -; CDR3aa: CASSISPSTDTQYF; CDR3nt: TGTGCCAGTAGTATTAGCCCTAGCACAGATACGCAGTATTTT
j_gene: TRBJ1-2; abundance: -; v_gene: TRBV24-1; d_gene: -; CDR3aa: CATSDAGRASGYTF; CDR3nt: TGTGCCACCAGTGATGCAGGGCGCGCGTCCGGCTACACCTTC
j_gene: TRBJ2-5; abundance: -; v_gene: TRBV6-5; d_gene: -; CDR3aa: CATRYQETQYF; CDR3nt: TGTGCCACGAGGTACCAAGAGACCCAGTACTTC
j_gene: TRBJ2-1; abundance: -; v_gene: TRBV2; d_gene: TRBD2; CDR3aa: CASGSASGHEQFF; CDR3nt: TGTGCCAGCGGGTCGGCTAGCGGGCATGAGCAGTTCTTC
j_gene: TRBJ1-4; abundance: once; v_gene: TRBV19; d_gene: -; CDR3aa: CASSTIDRNYEKLFF; CDR3nt: TGTGCCAGTAGTACTATCGACAGGAACTATGAAAAACTGTTTTTT
j_gene: TRBJ1-5; abundance: -; v_gene: TRBV19; d_gene: TRBD1; CDR3aa: CASSADREGANQPQHF; CDR3nt: TGTGCCAGTAGTGCAGACAGGGAAGGGGCGAATCAGCCCCAGCATTTT
j_gene: TRBJ1-1; abundance: once; v_gene: TRBV6-5; d_gene: -; CDR3aa: CASRRRDSENTEAFF; CDR3nt: TGTGCCAGCAGACGTAGAGACAGCGAGAACACTGAAGCTTTCTTT
j_gene: TRBJ1-1; abundance: -; v_gene: TRBV5-1; d_gene: -; CDR3aa: CASRSAVGRPDTEAFF; CDR3nt: TGCGCCAGCCGTTCAGCCGTGGGGCGACCGGATACTGAAGCTTTCTTT
j_gene: TRBJ2-1; abundance: -; v_gene: TRBV11-2; d_gene: TRBD2; CDR3aa: CASSPRTSGSYNEQFF; CDR3nt: TGTGCCAGCAGCCCTCGGACTAGCGGATCATACAATGAGCAGTTCTTC
j_gene: TRBJ1-3; abundance: -; v_gene: TRBV18; d_gene: TRBD1; CDR3aa: CASSPDRASGNTIYF; CDR3nt: TGTGCCAGCTCACCGGACAGGGCCTCTGGTAACACCATATATTTT
j_gene: TRBJ2-7; abundance: -; v_gene: TRBV24-1; d_gene: -; CDR3aa: CATSDFQGSSYEQYF; CDR3nt: TGTGCCACCAGTGATTTTCAGGGTTCCTCCTACGAGCAGTACTTC
j_gene: TRBJ1-6; abundance: -; v_gene: TRBV19; d_gene: -; CDR3aa: CASSTGVNYNSPLHF; CDR3nt: TGTGCCAGTAGTACAGGGGTTAACTATAATTCACCCCTCCACTTT
j_gene: TRBJ1-2; abundance: -; v_gene: TRBV28; d_gene: TRBD1; CDR3aa: CASRQIVTGVTLGYTF; CDR3nt: TGTGCCAGCAGACAAATCGTGACAGGGGTGACTCTTGGCTACACCTTC
j_gene: TRBJ2-2; abundance: -; v_gene: TRBV14; d_gene: -; CDR3aa: CASSQVFGGELFF; CDR3nt: TGTGCCAGCAGCCAAGTTTTCGGCGGGGAGCTGTTTTTT